This entry is about one T cell receptor (beta chain). Authors' data handling: Nucleated cell counts were estimated from reference gene primer amplification. Generated by immunoSEQ multiplex PCR, the TCRdb table keeps only in-frame clones and is missing some. That table furnishes V, J and clone size, whereas the DNA furnished D and trimming. Among a few hundred thousand clones listed, more than 65% were seen once. This sample is part of a study of blood T cell repertoires in COVID-19. Germline loops: CDR1 MDHEN, CDR2 SYDVKM. J gave up 0 bases and V 10 bases, and 9 bases lay outside the gene matches. CDR3 length equals 14 residues.

The rearrangement joins TRBV28 to TRBJ2-7; 7 bases are shared with TRBD2. Sequencing was performed on peripheral blood. The receptor was derived from a woman aged 18-29 years with acute or convalescent COVID-19. CDR3 in amino acids: CATARGGSSYEQYF. The CDR3 DNA follows: TGTGCCACAGCTCGGGGCGGGAGCTCCTACGAGCAGTACTTC.